The clone carrying this T cell receptor beta chain was counted at least ten times. Germline V gene sequence: CDR1 SEHNR, CDR2 FQNEAQ (reference sequence). Trimming took 5 bases from V and 7 from J, leaving 6 bases between them. This CDR3 comprises 11 residues. These data originate in a study of T cells in Graves' hyperthyroidism and ophthalmopathy. TCR beta CDR3 regions were amplified from RNA. A set of HTBI primers served as the primers for a first-round RT-PCR of the TCR CDR3. TCRdb used MiXCR to reprocess the multiplex PCR reads, holding one entry per CDR3 protein. The sample holds hundreds of thousands of distinct CDR3 sequences, approximately 14% seen once.

The sequence was collected from a man aged 18 to 29 with Graves' ophthalmopathy. Sequenced sample: blood. The V call is TRBV7-9, the J call TRBJ2-1; D not resolved. The CDR3, as DNA: TGTGCCAGCAGCCAACTTAATGAGCAGTTCTTC. As protein: CASSQLNEQFF.